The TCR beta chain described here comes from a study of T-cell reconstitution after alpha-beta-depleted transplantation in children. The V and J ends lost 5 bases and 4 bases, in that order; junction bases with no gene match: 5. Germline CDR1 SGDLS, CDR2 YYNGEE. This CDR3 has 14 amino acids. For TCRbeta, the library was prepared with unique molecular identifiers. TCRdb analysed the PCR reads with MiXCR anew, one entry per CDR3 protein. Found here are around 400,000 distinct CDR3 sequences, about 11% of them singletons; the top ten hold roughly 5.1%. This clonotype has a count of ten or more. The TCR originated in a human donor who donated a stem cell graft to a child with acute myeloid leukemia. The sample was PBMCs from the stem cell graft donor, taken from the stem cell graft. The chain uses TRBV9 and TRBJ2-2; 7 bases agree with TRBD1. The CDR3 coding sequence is TGTGCCAGCAGACCGGGACAGAGCACCGGGGAGCTGTTTTTT. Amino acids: CASRPGQSTGELFF.